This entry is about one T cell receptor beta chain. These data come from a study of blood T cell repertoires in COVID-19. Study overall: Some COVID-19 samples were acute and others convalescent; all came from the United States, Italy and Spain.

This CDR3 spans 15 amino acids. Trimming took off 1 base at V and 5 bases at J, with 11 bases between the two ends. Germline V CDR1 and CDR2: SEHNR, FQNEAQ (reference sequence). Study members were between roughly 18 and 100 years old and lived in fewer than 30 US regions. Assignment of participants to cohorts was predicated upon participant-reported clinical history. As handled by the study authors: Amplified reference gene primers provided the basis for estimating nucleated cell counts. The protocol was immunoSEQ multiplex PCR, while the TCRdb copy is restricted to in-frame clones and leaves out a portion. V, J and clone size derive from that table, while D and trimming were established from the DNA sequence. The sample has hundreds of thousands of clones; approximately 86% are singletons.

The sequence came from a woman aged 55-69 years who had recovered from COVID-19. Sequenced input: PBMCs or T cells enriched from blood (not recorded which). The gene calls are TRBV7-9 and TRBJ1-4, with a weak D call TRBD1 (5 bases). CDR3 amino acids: CASSLVRDSNEKLFF. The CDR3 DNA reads TGTGCCAGCAGCTTAGTCCGGGACTCCAATGAAAAACTGTTTTTT. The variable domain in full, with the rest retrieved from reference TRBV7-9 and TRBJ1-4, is DTGVSQNPRHKITKRGQNVTFRCDPISEHNRLYWYRQTLGQGPEFLTYFQNEAQLEKSRLLSDRFSAERPKGSFSTLEIQRTEQGDSAMYLCASSLVRDSNEKLFFGSGTQLSVL.